Following are 19 T cell receptor beta chains from one sample sequenced in a study of identical twins. From the 5' RACE reads, TCRdb called clonotypes with MiXCR, one entry per CDR3 protein. The table has about 530,000 distinct CDR3 sequences, 20% to 25% seen once. These same data were also listed under a study on yellow fever vaccine responses in identical twins.

Sequences were obtained from CD4+ T cells sorted from blood. Source of these receptors: a woman under 30 in good health.

The chain carries TRBV5-1 and TRBJ2-7, with 12 bases fitting TRBD2. The CDR3 runs to 16 residues. Unmatched junction bases numbered 8, after V lost 0 bases and J lost 7 bases. The germline CDR1 and CDR2 sequences are SGHRS and YFSETQ. CDR3 protein: CASSLVTSGSTLEQYF. DNA of the CDR3: TGCGCCAGCAGCTTGGTGACTAGCGGGAGCACCTTAGAGCAGTACTTC.

This clonotype showed up just once. At one boundary the junction diverges from the germline segment, which might be a read error. This sequence joins TRBV5-1 and TRBJ2-2, with D unresolved. CDR3 size: 15 residues. Germline V gives CDR1 SGHRS, CDR2 YFSETQ. This CDR3 reads CANSLPPPNTGELFF. DNA for the CDR3: TGCGCCAACAGCTTGCCACCTCCGAACACCGGGGAGCTGTTTTTT.

The genes are TRBV7-8 and TRBJ1-6; no clear D. The germline gives CDR1 SGHVS, CDR2 FQNEAQ. V gave up 2 bases and J gave up 6 bases, with 17 bases separating them. The CDR3 has 17 residues. The CDR3 DNA sequence: TGTGCCAGCAGCTTAATTCGGGAACCCACAATTAATTCACCCCTCCACTTT. Encoded protein: CASSLIREPTINSPLHF.

The chain carries TRBV21-1 and TRBJ1-3; TRBD1, as called in the table, went unchecked against the DNA. TRBV21-1 is termed a pseudogene. This CDR3 has 24 residues. The CDR3 DNA is TGTGCCAGCAGCAAAGCGCTAGGGTTTATTCTTGGGACGGACACCAGGAGCTCTGGAAACACCATATATTTT. This codes for CASSKALGFILGTDTRSSGNTIYF.

This clonotype was detected a few times. The chain employs TRBV15 and TRBJ2-1; D is undetermined. This CDR3 is 17 amino acids long. Trimming removed 0 bases at V and 2 bases at J, with 14 bases between. Germline V lookup: CDR1 LNHNV, CDR2 YYDKDF (reference sequence). The CDR3 sequence: CATSREAMISAYNEQFF. As DNA, the CDR3 is TGTGCCACCAGCAGAGAAGCGATGATAAGCGCCTACAATGAGCAGTTCTTC.

CDR3 protein: CASSPLGQGGSPLHF. DNA for the CDR3: TGTGCCAGTAGTCCGCTCGGACAGGGGGGTTCACCCCTCCACTTT. V usage is TRBV19 and J usage is TRBJ1-6; 10 bases align to TRBD1. Unmatched junction bases numbered 7, after V lost 5 bases and J lost 9 bases. The CDR3 sequence is 15 residues long. Germline V lookup: CDR1 LNHDA, CDR2 SQIVND (reference sequence).

The chain couples TRBV5-1 to TRBJ2-2; D perhaps matches TRBD2 (6 bases). The length of the CDR3 is 15 residues. V lost 0 bases, J lost 6 bases, and 12 bases lay in between. CDR1 is SGHRS, CDR2 YFSETQ, per germline. The CDR3 sequence: CASSLDSRGSGELFF. CDR3 nucleotide sequence: TGCGCCAGCAGCTTGGACAGCCGGGGGTCCGGGGAGCTGTTTTTT.

The table lists this clonotype with a few counts. This rearrangement joins TRBV27 to TRBJ2-7; 10 bases match TRBD2. Unmatched junction bases numbered 6, after V lost 5 bases and J lost 2 bases. Germline loops: CDR1 MNHEY, CDR2 SMNVEV (reference sequence). This CDR3 has 15 amino acids. The CDR3 coding sequence is TGTGCCAGCAGTCAATCTCTAGCGGGAGCCTACGAGCAGTACTTC. This gives the protein CASSQSLAGAYEQYF.

This clonotype was picked up a small number of times. V usage is TRBV27 and J usage is TRBJ2-1; D gene ambiguous. The CDR3 is 13 residues long. Germline assignment: CDR1 MNHEY and CDR2 SMNVEV (reference sequence). With 2 bases removed from V and 3 bases from J, the gap between germline ends came to 5 bases. In DNA, the CDR3 is TGTGCCAGCAGTTTAACCATCTACAATGAGCAGTTCTTC. It translates to CASSLTIYNEQFF.

The rearrangement joins TRBV7-3 to TRBJ2-1; 13 bases line up with TRBD2. V was clipped by 8 bases and J by 3 bases; unmatched bases: 10. There are 17 residues in the CDR3. The V gene's germline CDR1 is SGHTA and CDR2 FQGTGA. CDR3 bases: TGTGCCAGCTCCCGGCGGACTAGCGGGAGCGTCTACAATGAGCAGTTCTTC. Protein sequence: CASSRRTSGSVYNEQFF.

This chain connects TRBV10-3 to TRBJ2-3; D not resolved. Germline V lookup: CDR1 ENHRY, CDR2 SYGVKD. The CDR3 is made up of 14 amino acids. V lost 4 bases and J 2 bases, leaving 10 bases between the germline ends. DNA of the CDR3: TGTGCCATCAGTGTAGGGCAGCTCACAGATACGCAGTATTTT. As protein: CAISVGQLTDTQYF.

V usage is TRBV6-1 and J usage is TRBJ2-1; 9 bases match TRBD2. There are 16 residues in the CDR3. Trimming took 6 bases from V and 3 from J; bases not matched to a gene: 9. Germline assignment: CDR1 MNHNS and CDR2 SASEGT. In DNA form, the CDR3 reads TGTGCCAGCAGCGCCAGTAGCGGGGGTATCTACAATGAGCAGTTCTTC. Protein: CASSASSGGIYNEQFF.

This chain links TRBV10-3 with TRBJ2-3; D is ambiguous. V was pared by 4 bases and J by 1 base, with 9 bases between. CDR1 and CDR2 from the germline V gene are ENHRY and SYGVKD. This CDR3 contains 14 residues. CDR3 region: CAISVSPGTDTQYF. CDR3 in DNA: TGTGCCATCAGTGTATCCCCAGGCACAGATACGCAGTATTTT.

The rearrangement links TRBV4-2 to TRBJ1-6; D not certain. Trimming shortened V by 0 bases and J by 7 bases, and 10 bases separated the two germline ends. Germline CDR1 reads LGHNA; CDR2 reads YNFKEQ. The CDR3 has 15 residues. CDR3 amino acids: CASSQDLGMNSPLHF. The CDR3 DNA is TGTGCCAGCAGCCAAGATCTGGGGATGAATTCACCCCTCCACTTT.

This clonotype was seen a few times. The chain is built from TRBV6-1 and TRBJ2-3; no clear D gene. The CDR3 runs to 12 residues. Germline values: CDR1 MNHNS, CDR2 SASEGT. V was pared by 2 bases and J by 4 bases, with 4 bases between. The DNA for the CDR3 is TGTGCCAGCAGTGAATGGTCAGATACGCAGTATTTT. It encodes CASSEWSDTQYF.

The chain has TRBV27 and TRBJ1-2; 9 nucleotides match TRBD1. Germline V gene sequence: CDR1 MNHEY, CDR2 SMNVEV (reference sequence). With 3 bases clipped from V and 0 bases from J, the junction kept 8 bases outside the gene matches. The CDR3 covers 17 residues. CDR3 sequence reads: CASSFGTGLPANYGYTF. The CDR3 DNA is TGTGCCAGCAGTTTTGGGACAGGGCTTCCAGCTAACTATGGCTACACCTTC.

This clonotype was seen a few times. The chain employs TRBV15 and TRBJ2-7; 10 bases align to TRBD2. This CDR3 comprises 14 residues. V dropped 8 bases and J dropped 6; count of bases not matched to a gene: 10. CDR1 LNHNV and CDR2 YYDKDF come from the germline V gene (reference sequence). The CDR3 DNA follows: TGTGCCACCTCTATAAGCGGGAGGGCCGGCGAGCAGTACTTC. Translated: CATSISGRAGEQYF.

This chain links TRBV20-1 with TRBJ2-3; D is perhaps TRBD1 (6 bases). Trimming removed 3 bases at V and 8 bases at J, with 15 bases between. This CDR3 region has 13 residues. Per germline, CDR1 DFQATT and CDR2 SNEGSKA (reference sequence). Here the CDR3 reads CSARATGVGTQYF. The CDR3 DNA reads as TGCAGTGCTAGGGCGACAGGTGTAGGTACGCAGTATTTT.

The CDR3 DNA reads TGTGCCATCAGCACCGGGACTAGCGGTCAAGAGACCCAGTACTTC. Its translation is CAISTGTSGQETQYF. This chain uses TRBV10-3 with TRBJ2-5, with 11 bases fitting TRBD2. The junction had 5 bases not matched to a gene; V was cut back by 6 bases and J by 2 bases. This CDR3 has 15 residues. From germline, CDR1 is ENHRY and CDR2 SYGVKD.